Sequencing of this TCR beta chain was carried out in a study of blood T cell repertoires in COVID-19. About the research overall: PBMCs, B-cell-depleted T cells, or T cells provided the cDNA or gDNA that made up the material.

Original handling: Reference gene primer amplification in the assay estimated nucleated cell counts. The data were produced by immunoSEQ multiplex PCR, yet TCRdb's version contains in-frame clones alone and is incomplete. The V and J calls and clone size were taken over from that table, and D and trimming were inferred from the DNA. In the table there are about 220,000 clones, under 90% of which are singletons. CDR1 and CDR2 from the germline V gene are KGHDR and SFDVKD. The CDR3 spans 16 residues. Deletions cut 1 base from V and 3 bases from J, with 11 bases between. This TCR was sampled from a woman aged 45-60 years who had been exposed to COVID-19. The V gene is TRBV24-1, the J gene TRBJ2-2; D might be TRBD1 (5 bases). Material for sequencing was PBMCs or T cells enriched from blood (not recorded which). The chain's CDR3 is CATSDLFQGDTGELFF. In DNA form, the CDR3 reads TGTGCCACCAGTGATTTATTCCAGGGTGACACCGGGGAGCTGTTTTTT.